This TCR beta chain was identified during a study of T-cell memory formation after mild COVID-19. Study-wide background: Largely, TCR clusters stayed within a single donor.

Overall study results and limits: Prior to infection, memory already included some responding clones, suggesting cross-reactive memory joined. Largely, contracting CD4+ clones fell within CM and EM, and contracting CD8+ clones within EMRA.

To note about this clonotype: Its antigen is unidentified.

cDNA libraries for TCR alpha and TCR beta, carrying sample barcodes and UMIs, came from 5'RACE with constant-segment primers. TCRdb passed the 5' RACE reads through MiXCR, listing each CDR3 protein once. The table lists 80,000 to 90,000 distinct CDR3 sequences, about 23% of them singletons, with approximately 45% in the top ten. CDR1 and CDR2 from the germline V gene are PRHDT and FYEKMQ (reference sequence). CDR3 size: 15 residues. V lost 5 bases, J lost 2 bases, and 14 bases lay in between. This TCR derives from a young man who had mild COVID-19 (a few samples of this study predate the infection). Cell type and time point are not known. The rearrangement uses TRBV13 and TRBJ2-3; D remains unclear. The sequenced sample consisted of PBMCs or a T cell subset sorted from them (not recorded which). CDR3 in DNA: TGTGCCAGCAGCCTGCGGATGGCCTACACAGATACGCAGTATTTT. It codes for CASSLRMAYTDTQYF.